Sequencing of this T cell receptor (beta chain) was carried out in a study of T cells in Graves' hyperthyroidism and ophthalmopathy. Study outcomes and limitations: In validation, the model predicted ophthalmopathy. These predictions came a median 6.5 months before onset. Researchers found most expanded thyroid clonotypes above 0.001 in blood as well.

The sample holds many counts of this clonotype. Antigen: not known. RNA transcripts yielded amplified TCR beta CDR3 regions. Initially, a first-round RT-PCR of the TCR CDR3 employed the HTBI primer set. TCRdb reprocessed the multiplex PCR reads via MiXCR and lists one record per CDR3 protein. Of under 700,000 distinct CDR3 sequences listed, 16% are singletons. V lost 0 bases and J 0 bases, leaving 5 bases between the germline ends. There are 14 residues in the CDR3. CDR1 is SGDLS and CDR2 is YYNGEE in the germline V gene. The source material was blood. The clonotype comes from a woman between 18 and 29 years old with Graves' hyperthyroidism. V usage is TRBV9 and J usage is TRBJ2-3; D gene unclear. CDR3 amino acids: CASSVEGSTDTQYF. The CDR3, as DNA: TGTGCCAGCAGCGTAGAGGGTAGCACAGATACGCAGTATTTT.